This paragraph covers one T cell receptor (beta chain) sequence. Its specificity is unknown. This entry belongs to a study of blood T cells in healthy people across ages. Findings and limits, study-wide: TCR beta diversity per million T cells fell roughly linearly with age. Estimates of diversity drawn from one million T cells were considered underestimates. Diversity was higher, and naive CD4+ cells more numerous, in long-lived donors than in aged donors.

CDR1 and CDR2 (germline): DFQATT, SNEGSKA (reference sequence). J gave up 0 bases and V 3 bases, and 6 bases lay outside the gene matches. This CDR3 contains 15 residues. For the second PCR, which ran for 7 to 11 cycles, a sample-barcoded 5' primer and a J-beta primer mix were used. All samples yielded 2.5 million or more CDR3-containing paired-end reads. MiXCR, run by TCRdb on the 5' RACE reads, gives a single entry per CDR3 protein. The data show hundreds of thousands of distinct CDR3 sequences, 20% to 25% seen once. The specimen was blood. The receptor's source is a man aged 65 to 85 in good health. The chain employs TRBV20-1 and TRBJ2-3, with 7 positions matching TRBD1. CDR3 region: CSARKGQRSTDTQYF. The CDR3 DNA sequence: TGCAGTGCTAGGAAGGGACAGCGTAGCACAGATACGCAGTATTTT.